The present T cell receptor (beta chain) was sequenced within a study of blood T cell repertoires in COVID-19. Turning to the study itself: COVID-19 samples from acute and convalescent phases originated in the United States, Italy and Spain. In each case, the material was cDNA or gDNA derived from T cells, B-cell-depleted T cells, or PBMCs.

This clone occurred a few times. CDR3 size: 13 residues. Trimming stripped 4 bases from V and 8 bases from J, with 11 bases between. Germline V gene lookup returns CDR1 LGHNT and CDR2 FRNRAP. Per the authors' pipeline: Reference gene primer amplification in the assay estimated nucleated cell counts. Sequenced by immunoSEQ multiplex PCR; TCRdb stores in-frame clones only, minus some. The DNA gave D and trimming, while V, J and clone size come from that table. This sample yields under 500,000 clones, of which roughly 89% are seen a single time; 4% to 4.5% belongs to the top ten. The V call is TRBV12-5, the J call TRBJ2-2; D might be TRBD2 (5 bases). This TCR was sampled from a woman aged 25 to 45 with acute or convalescent COVID-19. Sequencing input: peripheral blood. The CDR3 DNA follows: TGTGCTAGTGGTTGGCTGCGGAGGGGGGAGCTGTTTTTT. The encoded protein is CASGWLRRGELFF. Together with reference TRBV12-5 and TRBJ2-2, the CDR3 gives the full variable domain: DARVTQTPRHKVTEMGQEVTMRCQPILGHNTVFWYRQTMMQGLELLAYFRNRAPLDDSGMPKDRFSAEMPDATLATLKIQPSEPRDSAVYFCASGWLRRGELFFGEGSRLTVL.